The 21 T cell receptor beta chains below come from one sample, sequenced in a study of human T cells and chemical hapten exposure. TCRdb re-called the RACE reads through MiXCR, storing one row per CDR3 protein. The sample lists roughly 380,000 distinct CDR3 sequences; around 5.5% were seen once. Noted time point: pre-sensitization, week 0. This sample's treatment: therapeutic diphenylcyclopropenone sensitization with weekly scalp DPC. Specimen: whole blood, collected in connection with sensitization to the hapten diphenylcyclopropenone (DPC). The receptors were gathered from a woman aged 45-65 years with alopecia areata. Some clones in this sample may be carry-over from other donors' samples.

This clonotype was seen at least ten times. The gene calls are TRBV11-2 and TRBJ2-5; TRBD1 is a possible D gene (6 bases). Germline assignment: CDR1 SGHAT and CDR2 FQNNGV. The CDR3 has 15 residues. The V gene lost 3 bases and the J gene lost 2 bases, with 13 bases spanning the gap. The CDR3 sequence: CASSFLITGQETQYF. In DNA, the CDR3 is TGTGCCAGCAGCTTCCTCATTACAGGGCAAGAGACCCAGTACTTC. Full variable domain (missing parts from reference TRBV11-2 and TRBJ2-5): EAGVAQSPRYKIIEKRQSVAFWCNPISGHATLYWYQQILGQGPKLLIQFQNNGVVDDSQLPKDRFSAERLKGVDSTLKIQPAKLEDSAVYLCASSFLITGQETQYFGPGTRLLVL.

This clonotype was seen a few times. The chain combines TRBV20-1 with TRBJ1-1; 7 positions agree with TRBD1. V was clipped by 2 bases and J by 0 bases; unmatched bases: 3. Per the germline V gene, CDR1 is DFQATT and CDR2 is SNEGSKA (reference sequence). CDR3 length: 14 amino acids. Here the CDR3 reads CSARRGQMNTEAFF. The CDR3 DNA follows: TGCAGTGCTAGACGGGGACAGATGAACACTGAAGCTTTCTTT.

In this sample, this clonotype turned up many times. The rearrangement joins TRBV3-1 to TRBJ2-5; 14 bases line up with TRBD2. This CDR3 has 15 residues. Germline V gene data show CDR1 as LGHDT and CDR2 as YNNKEL (reference sequence). V lost 4 bases to trimming and J lost 5 bases; unmatched junction nucleotides: 3. The DNA for the CDR3 is TGTGCCAGCAGCCCCGGGACTAGCGGGAGTGAGACCCAGTACTTC. Its protein product is CASSPGTSGSETQYF.

This clonotype has a handful of counts. V usage is TRBV5-5 and J usage is TRBJ2-7, with D possibly TRBD1 on 6 matching bases. The germline V and J ends were trimmed by 5 bases and 3 bases, with 15 bases remaining between them. The CDR3 is 14 amino acids. Germline CDR1 SGHKS, CDR2 YYEKEE (reference sequence). For the CDR3, the DNA is TGTGCCAGCAGTCGCCCCGACAGGAGCTACGAGCAGTACTTC. This gives the protein CASSRPDRSYEQYF.

This clonotype was observed a few times. The genes are TRBV5-1 and TRBJ1-4, with D maybe TRBD1 (6 bases). Germline CDR1 and CDR2: SGHRS and YFSETQ. CDR3 length: 15 residues. The germline V and J ends were trimmed by 4 bases and 0 bases, with 10 bases remaining between them. CDR3 in amino acids: CASSETGATNEKLFF. The DNA for the CDR3 is TGCGCCAGCAGCGAGACAGGTGCAACTAATGAAAAACTGTTTTTT.

The rearrangement joins TRBV19 to TRBJ1-4; no definite D call. The CDR3 consists of 12 residues. Germline V gives CDR1 LNHDA, CDR2 SQIVND (reference sequence). Deletions cut 5 bases from V and 8 bases from J, with 9 bases between. The DNA of the CDR3 is TGTGCCAGTAGTGTAGTACGGGAAAAACTGTTTTTT. This sequence encodes CASSVVREKLFF.

This clonotype was seen once. CDR3 region: CAWSDNGERNEQYF. The CDR3 DNA sequence: TGTGCCTGGAGTGACAATGGGGAGCGGAACGAGCAGTACTTC. This chain joins TRBV30 and TRBJ2-7; tentatively, D is TRBD2 (5 bases). V lost 1 base and J 5 bases, leaving 15 bases between the germline ends. Germline-derived CDR1 and CDR2 are GTSNPN and SVGIG (reference sequence). The CDR3 contains 14 residues. The full variable domain, in which reference TRBV30 and TRBJ2-7 provide the parts outside the CDR3, is SQTIHQWPATLVQPVGSPLSLECTVEGTSNPNLYWYRQAAGRGLQLLFYSVGIGQISSEVPQNLSASRPQDRQFILSSKKLLLSDSGFYLCAWSDNGERNEQYFGPGTRLTVT.

The rearrangement uses TRBV10-2 and TRBJ2-1; 13 bases align to TRBD2. J was trimmed by 5 bases and V by 4 bases; bases with no gene match: 8. CDR1 is WSHSY and CDR2 is SAAADI in the germline V gene. The CDR3 length is 17 residues. The CDR3 sequence is CASSAGLAGVPHNEQFF. For the CDR3, the DNA is TGCGCCAGCAGTGCAGGACTAGCGGGAGTCCCCCACAATGAGCAGTTCTTC.

Many counts were recorded for this clonotype. The V call is TRBV28, the J call TRBJ2-3, with D maybe TRBD2 (7 bases). The CDR3 length is 14 residues. CDR1 MDHEN and CDR2 SYDVKM come from the germline V gene. Deletions cut 3 bases from V and 5 bases from J, with 12 bases between. CDR3 sequence (DNA): TGTGCCAGCAGTTTGGGGGGGCCTCTAGATACGCAGTATTTT. Encoded protein: CASSLGGPLDTQYF.

This clonotype appeared a few times. V and J are TRBV5-1 and TRBJ2-3; 7 positions match TRBD2. CDR3 size: 17 residues. With V trimmed by 1 base and J by 1 base, 9 bases remained unmatched. Germline V CDR1 and CDR2: SGHRS, YFSETQ. CDR3 amino acids: CASSLRSSGRGTDTQYF. The CDR3 region has the DNA TGCGCCAGCAGCTTGCGGTCTAGCGGACGGGGCACAGATACGCAGTATTTT.

This chain links TRBV7-2 with TRBJ1-2, with D unclear. V dropped 5 bases and J dropped 3 bases, with 13 bases sitting between them. CDR1 is SGHTA, CDR2 FQGNSA, per germline. The CDR3 is 14 amino acids. The CDR3 DNA follows: TGTGCCAGCAGCCCCTTTACCACGGACTATGGCTACACCTTC. Its translation: CASSPFTTDYGYTF.

In this sample, this clonotype turned up many times. The rearrangement links TRBV14 to TRBJ2-6; 14 bases are shared with TRBD2. Trimming took 0 bases from V and 4 from J; bases not matched to a gene: 5. The CDR3 covers 19 residues. Germline lookup yields CDR1 SGHDN and CDR2 FVKESK. CDR3 protein: CASSQERTSGRLGANVLTF. The CDR3 DNA follows: TGTGCCAGCAGCCAAGAAAGGACTAGCGGGAGGCTAGGGGCCAACGTCCTGACTTTC.

This clonotype was counted many times. CDR3 bases: TGTGCCAGCTCAGCCGGGACAGGGGGCAATCAGCCCCAGCATTTT. This sequence encodes CASSAGTGGNQPQHF. The rearrangement joins TRBV27 to TRBJ1-5, with 10 nucleotides matching TRBD1. With V trimmed by 8 bases and J by 2 bases, 6 bases remained unmatched. Looked up from germline, CDR1 is MNHEY and CDR2 is SMNVEV (reference sequence). The CDR3 length is 15 residues.

The sample holds many counts of this clonotype. V usage is TRBV2 and J usage is TRBJ1-5, with D maybe TRBD1 (6 bases). The CDR3 spans 15 residues. V dropped 7 bases and J dropped 9 bases, with 22 bases sitting between them. The V gene's germline CDR1 is SNHLY and CDR2 FYNNEI. CDR3 nucleotide sequence: TGTGCCAGCAAAACGGACAGCAATCAAGGGGGGCCCCAGCATTTT. Translation gives CASKTDSNQGGPQHF.

The chain joins TRBV20-1 to TRBJ2-7, with D hard to call. The germline V gene encodes CDR1 DFQATT and CDR2 SNEGSKA (reference sequence). The CDR3 runs to 13 residues. The ends were cut back, 1 base at V and 1 base at J, with 8 bases in the middle. The CDR3 spells CSARVGSSYEQYF. Here the CDR3 DNA reads TGCAGTGCTAGAGTGGGTAGTTCCTACGAGCAGTACTTC.

This chain joins TRBV7-6 and TRBJ2-2, with TRBD2 matching 12 bases. This CDR3 is 18 amino acids long. Trimming at V came to 5 bases and at J to 2 bases, leaving 9 bases not matched to a gene. The germline V gene has CDR1 SGHVS and CDR2 FNYEAQ. The CDR3 nucleotides read TGTGCCAGCAGCCGCTCGACTAGCGGGGGCCCTAACACCGGGGAGCTGTTTTTT. Residues: CASSRSTSGGPNTGELFF. The full variable domain, in which reference TRBV7-6 and TRBJ2-2 provide the parts outside the CDR3, is GAGVSQSPRYKVTKRGQDVALRCDPISGHVSLYWYRQALGQGPEFLTYFNYEAQQDKSGLPNDRFSAERPEGSISTLTIQRTEQRDSAMYRCASSRSTSGGPNTGELFFGEGSRLTVL.

This clonotype has a count of ten or more. The J gene is TRBJ2-7, the V gene TRBV13; TRBD1 matches at 7 bases. Unmatched junction bases numbered 7, after V lost 3 bases and J lost 5 bases. The V gene's germline CDR1 is PRHDT and CDR2 FYEKMQ (reference sequence). The CDR3 is 14 amino acids. The CDR3 sequence is CASSLGDSSDEQYF. CDR3 sequence (DNA): TGTGCCAGCAGCTTGGGGGACAGCAGCGACGAGCAGTACTTC.

In its sample, this clonotype was seen many times. An end of the junction differs from the germline gene, which may be a read error. The V call is TRBV4-2, the J call TRBJ2-7; D ambiguous. The CDR3 consists of 11 residues. Germline V gives CDR1 LGHNA, CDR2 YNFKEQ. This CDR3 reads CASSPGYEQHF. CDR3 in DNA: TGTGCCAGCAGTCCTGGCTACGAGCAGCACTTC.

The table lists this clonotype with a few counts. The rearrangement uses TRBV4-1 and TRBJ1-1; 8 bases match TRBD1. The CDR3 runs to 15 residues. CDR1 is MGHRA, CDR2 YSYEKL, per germline. V lost 0 bases and J lost 10; bases outside the gene matches: 10. CDR3 protein: CASSQEVGQGARAFF. The CDR3 coding sequence is TGCGCCAGCAGCCAAGAAGTGGGGCAGGGGGCGCGAGCTTTCTTT.

In its sample, this clonotype was seen a few times. The J gene is TRBJ2-7, the V gene TRBV6-2 or TRBV6-3, with D perhaps matching TRBD2 (6 bases). The CDR3 sequence is 16 residues long. Trimming removed 0 bases from V and 2 bases from J, with 14 bases in between. Per the germline V gene, CDR1 is MNHEY and CDR2 is SVGEGT. CDR3 nucleotides: TGTGCCAGCAGTTACTCGACGGCGGGACCACCCTACGAGCAGTACTTC. Residues: CASSYSTAGPPYEQYF.

This clonotype has ten or more counts. The rearrangement joins TRBV6-5 to TRBJ2-1; 14 nucleotides align to TRBD2. The trim removed 0 bases at V and 8 bases at J, leaving 9 bases unmatched. Germline-derived CDR1 and CDR2 are MNHEY and SVGAGI. This CDR3 comprises 18 residues. Written as DNA, the CDR3 is TGTGCCAGCAGTTACTCCGTACGACTAGCGGGAGGGCCCTATGAGCAGTTCTTC. Translating it yields CASSYSVRLAGGPYEQFF.